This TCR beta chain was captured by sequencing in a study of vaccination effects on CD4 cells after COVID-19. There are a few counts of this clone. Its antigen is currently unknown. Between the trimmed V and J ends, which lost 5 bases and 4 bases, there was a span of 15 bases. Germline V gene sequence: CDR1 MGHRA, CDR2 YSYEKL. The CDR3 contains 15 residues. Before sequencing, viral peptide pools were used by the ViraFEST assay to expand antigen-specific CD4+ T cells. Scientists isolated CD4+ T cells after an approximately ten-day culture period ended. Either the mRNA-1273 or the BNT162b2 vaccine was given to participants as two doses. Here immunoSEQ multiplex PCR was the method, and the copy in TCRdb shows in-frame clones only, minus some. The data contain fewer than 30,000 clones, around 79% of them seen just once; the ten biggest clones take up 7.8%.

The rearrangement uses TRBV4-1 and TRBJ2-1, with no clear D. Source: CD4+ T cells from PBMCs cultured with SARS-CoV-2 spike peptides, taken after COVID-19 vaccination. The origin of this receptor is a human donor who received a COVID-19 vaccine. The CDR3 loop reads CASSSSFVGYNEQFF. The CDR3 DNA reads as TGCGCCAGCAGCAGCAGCTTCGTGGGATACAATGAGCAGTTCTTC.